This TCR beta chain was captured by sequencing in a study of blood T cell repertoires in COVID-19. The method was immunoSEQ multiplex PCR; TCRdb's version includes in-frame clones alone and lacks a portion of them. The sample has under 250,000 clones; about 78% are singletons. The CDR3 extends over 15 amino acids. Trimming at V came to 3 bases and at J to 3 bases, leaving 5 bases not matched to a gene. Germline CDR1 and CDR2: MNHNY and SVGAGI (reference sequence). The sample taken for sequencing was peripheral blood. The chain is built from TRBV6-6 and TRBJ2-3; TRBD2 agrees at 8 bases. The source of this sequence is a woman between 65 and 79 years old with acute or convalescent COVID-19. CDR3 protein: CASSYGRGATDTQYF. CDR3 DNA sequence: TGTGCCAGCAGTTATGGGCGGGGGGCAACAGATACGCAGTATTTT.